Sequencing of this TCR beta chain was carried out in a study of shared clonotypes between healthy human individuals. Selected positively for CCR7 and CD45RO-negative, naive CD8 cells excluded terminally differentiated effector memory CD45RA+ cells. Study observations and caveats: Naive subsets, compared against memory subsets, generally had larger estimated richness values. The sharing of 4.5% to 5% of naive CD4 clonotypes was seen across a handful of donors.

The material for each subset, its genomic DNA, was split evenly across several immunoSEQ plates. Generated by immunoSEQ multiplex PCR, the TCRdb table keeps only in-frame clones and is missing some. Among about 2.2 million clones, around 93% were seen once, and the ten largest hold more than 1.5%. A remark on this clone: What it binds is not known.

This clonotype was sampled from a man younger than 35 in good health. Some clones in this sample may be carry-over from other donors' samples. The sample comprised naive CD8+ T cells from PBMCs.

The DNA of the CDR3 is TGTGCCAGTAGTATAGCTTCCAGGAGTACGCAGTATTTT. Translated: CASSIASRSTQYF. V gene TRBV19 combines with J gene TRBJ2-3; D call uncertain. Germline CDR1 is LNHDA and CDR2 is SQIVND (reference sequence). The CDR3 is made up of 13 amino acids. Between the trimmed V and J ends, which lost 1 base and 8 bases, there was a span of 10 bases.